The sequence of this TCR beta chain was determined in a study of T cell repertoires in cytomegalovirus infection. Study-level findings and limits: There were HLA-C-restricted CMV-specific TCR beta clonotypes dominating the ex vivo response.

From the reads, TCRdb called clonotypes with MiXCR, one entry per CDR3 protein. The sample has approximately 730,000 distinct CDR3 sequences, 30% to 35% seen once; the top ten hold around a sixth. This clonotype was counted a few times. As yet, its antigen is unknown. V lost 8 bases and J 5 bases, leaving 14 bases between the germline ends. This CDR3 region has 13 residues. The clonotype comes from a human donor in good health (CMV status not recorded). Some clones in this sample may be carry-over from other donors' samples. The gene calls are TRBV12-3 or TRBV12-4 and TRBJ2-3; D is perhaps TRBD2 (5 bases). The specimen was cultured PBMCs, collected from culture after CMV antigen stimulation. The CDR3 loop reads CASWEFSGDTQYF. In nucleotides, the CDR3 is TGTGCCAGCTGGGAGTTCAGTGGAGATACGCAGTATTTT.